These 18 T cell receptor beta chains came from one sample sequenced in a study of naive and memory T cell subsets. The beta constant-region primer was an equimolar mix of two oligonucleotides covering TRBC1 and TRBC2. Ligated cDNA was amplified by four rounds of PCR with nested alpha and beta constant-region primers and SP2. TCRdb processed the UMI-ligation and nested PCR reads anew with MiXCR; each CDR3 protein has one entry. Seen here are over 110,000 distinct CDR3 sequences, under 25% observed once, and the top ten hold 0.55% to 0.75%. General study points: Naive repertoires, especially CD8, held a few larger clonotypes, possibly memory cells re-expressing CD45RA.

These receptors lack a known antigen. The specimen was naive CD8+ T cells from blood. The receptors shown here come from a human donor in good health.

The CDR3 DNA sequence: TGTGCCAGCAGTTTTCAGACAGGGACCTATGGCTACACCTTC. It specifies CASSFQTGTYGYTF. J is TRBJ1-2 and V is TRBV12-3 or TRBV12-4, with 7 positions matching TRBD1. This CDR3 region has 14 residues. Losses at the gene ends were 3 bases for V and 4 bases for J; bases not matched to a gene: 5.

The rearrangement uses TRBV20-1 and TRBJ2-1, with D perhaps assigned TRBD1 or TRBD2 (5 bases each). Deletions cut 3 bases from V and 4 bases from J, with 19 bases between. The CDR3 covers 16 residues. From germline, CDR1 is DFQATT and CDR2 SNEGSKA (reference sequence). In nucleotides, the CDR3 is TGCAGTGCTAGGGGATCCCGGGACCTCTTTTACAATGAGCAGTTCTTC. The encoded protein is CSARGSRDLFYNEQFF.

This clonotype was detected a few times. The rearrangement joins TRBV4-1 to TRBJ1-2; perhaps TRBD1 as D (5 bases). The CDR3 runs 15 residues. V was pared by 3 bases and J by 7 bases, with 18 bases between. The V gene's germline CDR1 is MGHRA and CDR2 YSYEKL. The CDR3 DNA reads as TGCGCCAGCAGCCAGGGGGGGAACCGTTTCGGTGGCTACACCTTC. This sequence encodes CASSQGGNRFGGYTF.

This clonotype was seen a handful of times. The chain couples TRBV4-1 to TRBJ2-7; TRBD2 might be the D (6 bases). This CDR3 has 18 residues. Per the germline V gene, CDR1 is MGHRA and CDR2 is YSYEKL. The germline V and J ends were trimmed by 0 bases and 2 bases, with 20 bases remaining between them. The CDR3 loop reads CASSQDKVSGELTYEQYF. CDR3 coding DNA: TGCGCCAGCAGCCAAGATAAGGTTTCGGGGGAGCTCACCTACGAGCAGTACTTC.

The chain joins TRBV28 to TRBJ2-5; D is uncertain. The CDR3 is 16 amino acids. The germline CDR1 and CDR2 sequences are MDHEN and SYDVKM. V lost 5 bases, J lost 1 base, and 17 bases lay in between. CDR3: CASSGSSGPRQETQYF. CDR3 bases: TGTGCCAGCAGTGGTTCTAGTGGTCCCCGCCAAGAGACCCAGTACTTC.

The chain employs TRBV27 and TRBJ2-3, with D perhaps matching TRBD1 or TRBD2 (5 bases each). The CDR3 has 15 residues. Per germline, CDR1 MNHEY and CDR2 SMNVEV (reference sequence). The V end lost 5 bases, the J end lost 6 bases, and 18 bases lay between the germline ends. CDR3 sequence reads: CASSPYTAGTDTQYF. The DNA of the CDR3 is TGTGCCAGCAGTCCGTACACGGCCGGGACGGATACGCAGTATTTT.

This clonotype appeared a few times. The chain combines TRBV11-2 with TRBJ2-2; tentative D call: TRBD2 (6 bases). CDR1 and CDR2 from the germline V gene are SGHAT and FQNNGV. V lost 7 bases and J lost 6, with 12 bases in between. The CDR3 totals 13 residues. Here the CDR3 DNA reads TGTGCCAGCATCCCGTCGGGGGCCGGGGAGCTGTTTTTT. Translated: CASIPSGAGELFF.

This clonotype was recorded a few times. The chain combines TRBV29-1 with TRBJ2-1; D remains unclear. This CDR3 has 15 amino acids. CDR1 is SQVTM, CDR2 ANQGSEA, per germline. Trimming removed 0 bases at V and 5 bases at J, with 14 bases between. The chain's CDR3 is CSVEEGFQADNEQFF. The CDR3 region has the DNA TGCAGCGTTGAAGAGGGATTCCAAGCTGACAATGAGCAGTTCTTC.

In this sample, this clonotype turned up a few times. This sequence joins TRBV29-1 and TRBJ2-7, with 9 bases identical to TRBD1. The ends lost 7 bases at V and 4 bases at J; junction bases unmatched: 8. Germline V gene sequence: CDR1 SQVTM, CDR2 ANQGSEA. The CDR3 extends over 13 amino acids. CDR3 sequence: CSASGTGIYEQYF. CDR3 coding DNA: TGCAGCGCAAGCGGGACAGGGATTTACGAGCAGTACTTC.

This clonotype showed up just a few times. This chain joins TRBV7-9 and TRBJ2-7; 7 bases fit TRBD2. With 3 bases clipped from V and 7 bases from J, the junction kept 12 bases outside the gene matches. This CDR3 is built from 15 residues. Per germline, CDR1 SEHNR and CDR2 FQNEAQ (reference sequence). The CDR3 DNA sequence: TGTGCCAGCAGCTTGGCTAGCGGTACGTTCGGGGAGCAGTACTTC. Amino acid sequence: CASSLASGTFGEQYF. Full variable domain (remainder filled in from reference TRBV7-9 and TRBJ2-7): DTGVSQNPRHKITKRGQNVTFRCDPISEHNRLYWYRQTLGQGPEFLTYFQNEAQLEKSRLLSDRFSAERPKGSFSTLEIQRTEQGDSAMYLCASSLASGTFGEQYFGPGTRLTVT.

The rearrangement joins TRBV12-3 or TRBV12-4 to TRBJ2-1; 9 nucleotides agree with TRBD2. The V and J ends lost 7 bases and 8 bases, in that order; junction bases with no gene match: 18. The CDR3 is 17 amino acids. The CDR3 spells CASTAEVGGRAWDEQFF. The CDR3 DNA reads TGTGCCAGCACCGCGGAAGTGGGCGGGAGGGCCTGGGATGAGCAGTTCTTC.

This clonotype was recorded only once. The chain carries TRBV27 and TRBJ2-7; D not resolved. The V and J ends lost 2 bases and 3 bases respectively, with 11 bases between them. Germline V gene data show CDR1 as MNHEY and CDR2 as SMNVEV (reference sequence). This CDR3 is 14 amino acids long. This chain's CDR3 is CASSLSKGNYEQYF. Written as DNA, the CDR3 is TGTGCCAGCAGTTTAAGTAAAGGTAACTACGAGCAGTACTTC.

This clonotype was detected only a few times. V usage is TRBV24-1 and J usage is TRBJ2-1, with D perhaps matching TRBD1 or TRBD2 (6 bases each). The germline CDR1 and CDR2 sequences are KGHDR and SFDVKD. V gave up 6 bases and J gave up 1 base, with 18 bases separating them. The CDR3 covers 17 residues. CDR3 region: CATSNGPRGGSYNEQFF. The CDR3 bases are TGTGCCACCAGTAATGGTCCGAGAGGGGGGTCCTACAATGAGCAGTTCTTC.

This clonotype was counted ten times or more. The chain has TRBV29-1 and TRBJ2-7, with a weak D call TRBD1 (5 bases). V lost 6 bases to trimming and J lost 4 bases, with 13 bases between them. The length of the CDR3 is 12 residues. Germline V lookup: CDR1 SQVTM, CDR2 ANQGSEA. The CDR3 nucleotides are TGCAGCGTCTCAACAGGTACTTACGAGCAGTACTTC. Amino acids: CSVSTGTYEQYF.

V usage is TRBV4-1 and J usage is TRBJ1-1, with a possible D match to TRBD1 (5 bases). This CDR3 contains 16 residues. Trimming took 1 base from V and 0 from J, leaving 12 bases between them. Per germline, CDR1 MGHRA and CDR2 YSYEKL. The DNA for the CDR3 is TGCGCCAGCAGCCAAGGCACGGGGGGACTGAACACTGAAGCTTTCTTT. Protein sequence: CASSQGTGGLNTEAFF.

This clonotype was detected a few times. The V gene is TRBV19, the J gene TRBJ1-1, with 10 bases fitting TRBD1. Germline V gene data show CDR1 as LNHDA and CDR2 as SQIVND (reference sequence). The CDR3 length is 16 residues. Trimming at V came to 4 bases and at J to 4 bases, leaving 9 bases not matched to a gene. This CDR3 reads CASSTISRDRGTEAFF. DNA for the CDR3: TGTGCCAGTAGTACCATAAGCCGGGACAGGGGCACTGAAGCTTTCTTT.

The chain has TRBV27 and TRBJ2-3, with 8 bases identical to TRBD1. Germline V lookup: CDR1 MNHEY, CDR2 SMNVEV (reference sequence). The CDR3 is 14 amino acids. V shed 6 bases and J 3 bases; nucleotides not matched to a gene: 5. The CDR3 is CASRRQGWTDTQYF. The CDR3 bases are TGTGCCAGCAGAAGACAGGGGTGGACAGATACGCAGTATTTT.

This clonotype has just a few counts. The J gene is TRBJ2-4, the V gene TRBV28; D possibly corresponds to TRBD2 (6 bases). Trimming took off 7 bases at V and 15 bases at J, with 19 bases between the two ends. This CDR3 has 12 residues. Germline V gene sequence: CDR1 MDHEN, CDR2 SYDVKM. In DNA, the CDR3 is TGTGCCAGCACCTCGGGCGGGATGGTCTTGTACTTC. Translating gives CASTSGGMVLYF.